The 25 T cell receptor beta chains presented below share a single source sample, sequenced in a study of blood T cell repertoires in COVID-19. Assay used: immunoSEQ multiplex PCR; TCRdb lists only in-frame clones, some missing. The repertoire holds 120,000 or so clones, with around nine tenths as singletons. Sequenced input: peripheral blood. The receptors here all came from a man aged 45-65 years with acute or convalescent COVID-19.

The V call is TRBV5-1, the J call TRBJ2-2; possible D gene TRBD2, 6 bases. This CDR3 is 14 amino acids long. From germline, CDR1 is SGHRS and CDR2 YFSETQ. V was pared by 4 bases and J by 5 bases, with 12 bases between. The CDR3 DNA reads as TGCGCCAGCAGCCCCGTCGGAGGGACCGGGGAGCTGTTTTTT. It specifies CASSPVGGTGELFF.

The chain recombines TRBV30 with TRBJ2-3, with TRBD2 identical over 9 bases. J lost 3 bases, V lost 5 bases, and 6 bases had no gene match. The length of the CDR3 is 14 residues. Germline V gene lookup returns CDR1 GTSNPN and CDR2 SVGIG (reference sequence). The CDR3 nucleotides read TGTGCCTGGGGCGGACTAGCGATAACAGATACGCAGTATTTT. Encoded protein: CAWGGLAITDTQYF.

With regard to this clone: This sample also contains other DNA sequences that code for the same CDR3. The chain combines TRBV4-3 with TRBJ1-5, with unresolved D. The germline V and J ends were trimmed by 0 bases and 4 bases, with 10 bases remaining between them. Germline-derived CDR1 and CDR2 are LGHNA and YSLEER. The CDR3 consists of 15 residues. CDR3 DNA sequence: TGCGCCAGCAGCCAAGATAGAGGAAATAATCAGCCCCAGCATTTT. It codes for CASSQDRGNNQPQHF.

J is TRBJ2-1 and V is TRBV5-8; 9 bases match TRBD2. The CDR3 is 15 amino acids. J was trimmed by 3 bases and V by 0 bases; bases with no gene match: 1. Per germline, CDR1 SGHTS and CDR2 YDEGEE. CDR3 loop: CASSLGLAVYNEQFF. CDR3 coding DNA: TGTGCCAGCAGCTTGGGACTAGCGGTCTACAATGAGCAGTTCTTC.

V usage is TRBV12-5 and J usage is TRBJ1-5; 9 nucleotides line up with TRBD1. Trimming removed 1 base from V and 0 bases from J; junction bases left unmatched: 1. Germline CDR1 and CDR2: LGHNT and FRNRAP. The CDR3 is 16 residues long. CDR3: CASGLGTGDSNQPQHF. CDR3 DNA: TGTGCTAGTGGTTTGGGGACAGGGGATAGCAATCAGCCCCAGCATTTT.

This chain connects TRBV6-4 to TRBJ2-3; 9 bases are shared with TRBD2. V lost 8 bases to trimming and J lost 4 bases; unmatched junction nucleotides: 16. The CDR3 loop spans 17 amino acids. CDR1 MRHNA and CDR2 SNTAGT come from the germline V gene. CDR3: CASASLAGLTWADTQYF. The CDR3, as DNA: TGTGCCAGCGCTTCCCTAGCGGGATTGACCTGGGCAGATACGCAGTATTTT.

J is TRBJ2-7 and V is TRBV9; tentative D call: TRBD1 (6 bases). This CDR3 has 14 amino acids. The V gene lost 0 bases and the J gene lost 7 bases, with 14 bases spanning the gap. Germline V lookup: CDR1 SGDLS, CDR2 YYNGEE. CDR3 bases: TGTGCCAGCAGCGTAGGGGACAACTGGAAGGAGCAGTACTTC. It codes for CASSVGDNWKEQYF.

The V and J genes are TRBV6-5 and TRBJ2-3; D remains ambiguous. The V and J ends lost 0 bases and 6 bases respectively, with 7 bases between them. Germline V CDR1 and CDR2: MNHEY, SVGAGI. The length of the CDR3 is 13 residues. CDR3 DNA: TGTGCCAGCAGTTACTCTATACGGGATACGCAGTATTTT. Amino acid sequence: CASSYSIRDTQYF.

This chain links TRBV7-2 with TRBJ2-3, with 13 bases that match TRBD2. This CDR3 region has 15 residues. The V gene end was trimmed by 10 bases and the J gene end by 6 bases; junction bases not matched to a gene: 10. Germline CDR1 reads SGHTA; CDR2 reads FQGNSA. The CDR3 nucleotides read TGTGCCACTAAGGGACTAGCGGGAAGTCGTGATACGCAGTATTTT. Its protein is CATKGLAGSRDTQYF. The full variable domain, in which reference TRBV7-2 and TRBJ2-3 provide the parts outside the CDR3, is GAGVSQSPSNKVTEKGKDVELRCDPISGHTALYWYRQSLGQGLEFLIYFQGNSAPDKSGLPSDRFSAERTGGSVSTLTIQRTQQEDSAVYLCATKGLAGSRDTQYFGPGTRLTVL.

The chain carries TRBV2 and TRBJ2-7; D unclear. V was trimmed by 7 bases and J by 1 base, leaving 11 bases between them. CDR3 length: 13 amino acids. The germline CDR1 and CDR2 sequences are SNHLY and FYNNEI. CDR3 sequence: CASNDGNSYEQYF. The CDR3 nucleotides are TGTGCCAGCAATGACGGTAATTCCTACGAGCAGTACTTC.

This CDR3 reads CASSRGTGANTGELFF. CDR3 nucleotides: TGTGCCAGTAGCCGCGGGACAGGGGCGAACACCGGGGAGCTGTTTTTT. V and J are TRBV19 and TRBJ2-2; 10 bases are shared with TRBD1. This CDR3 comprises 16 residues. Trimming took 6 bases from V and 0 from J; bases not matched to a gene: 4. CDR1 and CDR2 from the germline V gene are LNHDA and SQIVND (reference sequence). The complete variable domain, with remaining parts taken from reference TRBV19 and TRBJ2-2, reads DGGITQSPKYLFRKEGQNVTLSCEQNLNHDAMYWYRQDPGQGLRLIYYSQIVNDFQKGDIAEGYSVSREKKESFPLTVTSAQKNPTAFYLCASSRGTGANTGELFFGEGSRLTVL.

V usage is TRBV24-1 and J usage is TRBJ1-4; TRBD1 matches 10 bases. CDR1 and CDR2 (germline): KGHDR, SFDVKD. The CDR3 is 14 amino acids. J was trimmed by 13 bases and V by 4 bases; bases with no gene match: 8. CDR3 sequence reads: CATSENSDRGRLFF. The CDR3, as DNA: TGTGCCACCAGTGAAAACTCGGACAGGGGGAGACTGTTTTTT.

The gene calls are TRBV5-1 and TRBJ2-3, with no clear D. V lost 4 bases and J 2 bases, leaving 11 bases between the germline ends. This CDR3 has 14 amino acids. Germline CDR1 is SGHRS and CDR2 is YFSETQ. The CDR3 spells CASSATTPTDTQYF. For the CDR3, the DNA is TGCGCCAGCAGCGCGACAACCCCCACAGATACGCAGTATTTT.

Here the CDR3 DNA reads TGTGCCAGCAGCGTAGTCCCCAGGGGAGCTAACTATGGCTACACCTTC. Its protein is CASSVVPRGANYGYTF. V and J are TRBV9 and TRBJ1-2, with D possibly being TRBD1 (6 bases). CDR1 is SGDLS and CDR2 is YYNGEE in the germline V gene. This CDR3 has 16 residues. V was pared by 0 bases and J by 0 bases, with 12 bases between.

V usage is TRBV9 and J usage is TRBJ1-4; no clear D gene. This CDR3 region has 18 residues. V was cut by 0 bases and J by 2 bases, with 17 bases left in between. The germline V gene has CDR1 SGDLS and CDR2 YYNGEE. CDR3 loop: CASSVDIGGGWTNEKLFF. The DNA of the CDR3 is TGTGCCAGCAGCGTAGATATCGGAGGAGGGTGGACTAATGAAAAACTGTTTTTT.

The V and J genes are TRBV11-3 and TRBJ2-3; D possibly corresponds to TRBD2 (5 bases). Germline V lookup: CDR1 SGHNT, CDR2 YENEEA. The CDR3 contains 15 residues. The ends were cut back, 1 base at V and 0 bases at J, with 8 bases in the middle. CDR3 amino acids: CASSLGGPSTDTQYF. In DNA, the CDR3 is TGTGCCAGCAGCTTAGGCGGGCCTAGCACAGATACGCAGTATTTT.

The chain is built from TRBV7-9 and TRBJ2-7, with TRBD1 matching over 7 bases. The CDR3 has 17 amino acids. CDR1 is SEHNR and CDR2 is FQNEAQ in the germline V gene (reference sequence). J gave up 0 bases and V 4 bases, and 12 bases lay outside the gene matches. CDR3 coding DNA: TGTGCCAGCAGCTCTATGAGACAGGGCCCCCTCTCCTACGAGCAGTACTTC. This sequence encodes CASSSMRQGPLSYEQYF.

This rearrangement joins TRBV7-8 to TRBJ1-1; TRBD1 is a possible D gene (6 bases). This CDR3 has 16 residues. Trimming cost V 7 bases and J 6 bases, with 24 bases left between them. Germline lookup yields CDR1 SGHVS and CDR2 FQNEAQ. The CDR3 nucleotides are TGTGCCAGCACCCCTTATCCTAGGGGGGGTCGGGCTGAAGCTTTCTTT. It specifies CASTPYPRGGRAEAFF.

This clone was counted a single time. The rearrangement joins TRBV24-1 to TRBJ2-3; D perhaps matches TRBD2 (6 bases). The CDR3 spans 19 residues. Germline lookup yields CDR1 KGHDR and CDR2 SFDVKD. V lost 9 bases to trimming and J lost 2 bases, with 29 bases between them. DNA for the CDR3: TGTGCCACCGCCCTCGCCCCGGGACTCCACCCCGCAGCCACAGATACGCAGTATTTT. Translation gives CATALAPGLHPAATDTQYF.

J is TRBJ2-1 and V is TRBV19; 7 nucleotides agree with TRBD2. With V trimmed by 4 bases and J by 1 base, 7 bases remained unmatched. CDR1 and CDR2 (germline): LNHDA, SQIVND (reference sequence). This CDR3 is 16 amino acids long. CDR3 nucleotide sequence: TGTGCCAGTAGTACGGGGGGAAGAGGGTCCTACAATGAGCAGTTCTTC. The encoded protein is CASSTGGRGSYNEQFF.

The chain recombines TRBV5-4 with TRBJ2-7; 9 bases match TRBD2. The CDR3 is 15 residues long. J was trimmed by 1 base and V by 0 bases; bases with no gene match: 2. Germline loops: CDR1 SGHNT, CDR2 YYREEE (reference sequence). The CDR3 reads CASSLELAGSYEQYF. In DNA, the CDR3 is TGTGCCAGCAGCTTGGAACTAGCGGGTTCCTACGAGCAGTACTTC.

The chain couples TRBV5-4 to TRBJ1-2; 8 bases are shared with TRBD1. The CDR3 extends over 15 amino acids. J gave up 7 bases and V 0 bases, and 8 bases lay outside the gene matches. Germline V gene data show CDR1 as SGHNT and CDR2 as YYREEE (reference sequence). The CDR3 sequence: CASSLVSAGGSGYTF. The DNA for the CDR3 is TGTGCCAGCAGCTTGGTTAGTGCAGGGGGCAGTGGCTACACCTTC.

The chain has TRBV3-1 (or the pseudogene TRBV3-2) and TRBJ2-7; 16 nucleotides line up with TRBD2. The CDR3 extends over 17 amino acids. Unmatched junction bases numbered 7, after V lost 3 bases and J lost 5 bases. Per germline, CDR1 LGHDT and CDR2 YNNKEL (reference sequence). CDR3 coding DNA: TGTGCCAGCAGCCAGGGGACTAGCGGGAGGGCGGGCAACGAGCAGTACTTC. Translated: CASSQGTSGRAGNEQYF.

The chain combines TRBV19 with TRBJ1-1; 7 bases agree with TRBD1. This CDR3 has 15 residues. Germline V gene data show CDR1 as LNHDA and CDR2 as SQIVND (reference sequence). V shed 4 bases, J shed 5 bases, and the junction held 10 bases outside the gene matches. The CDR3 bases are TGTGCCAGTAGTAACCCTCGACAGGGCTCTACTGAAGCTTTCTTT. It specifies CASSNPRQGSTEAFF.

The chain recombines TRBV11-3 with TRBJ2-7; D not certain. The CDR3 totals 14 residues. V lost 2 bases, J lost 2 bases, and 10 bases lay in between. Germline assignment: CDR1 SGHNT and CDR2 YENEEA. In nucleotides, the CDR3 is TGTGCCAGCAGCTTATTTTTGCTAGCCTACGAGCAGTACTTC. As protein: CASSLFLLAYEQYF.